The clone carrying this T cell receptor beta chain was seen only a few times. The antigen is not known. The sample belongs to a study of blood T cells in healthy people across ages. Looked up from germline, CDR1 is SQVTM and CDR2 is ANQGSEA. Trimming left V 6 bases short and J 6 bases short, with 8 bases between. The CDR3 is 10 amino acids. Findings and limits, study-wide: It was held that the diversity estimates obtained from one million T cells were underestimates. Diversity of TCR beta per million T cells declined in a roughly linear way with age. Higher diversity, along with more naive CD4+ cells, distinguished long-lived donors from aged donors.

Isolated per sample were at least 7 million PBMCs. PCR was performed a second time for roughly 7 to 12 cycles using a sample-barcoded 5' primer and a J-beta primer mix. TCRdb reanalysed the 5' RACE reads using MiXCR and keeps one entry per CDR3 protein. Of 730,000 or so distinct CDR3 sequences listed, over 40% were seen once; the top ten hold around 30%. The sequence came from a man older than 75 in good health. This sequence joins TRBV29-1 and TRBJ1-1; D uncertain. The sequencing sample was made of blood. This chain's CDR3 is CSVSYSEAFF. The CDR3 nucleotides read TGCAGCGTCTCCTATTCTGAAGCTTTCTTT.